A selection of T cell receptor beta chains follows, all from one sample in a study of cytomegalovirus exposure and HLA in healthy donors. TCRdb keeps only in-frame clones here, not all; method: immunoSEQ multiplex PCR. This sample carries roughly 100,000 clones, 75% of them seen once, and the ten largest clones take approximately 1.2%. The specimen sequenced was PBMCs. The receptor set was obtained from a man in his forties or fifties in good health and CMV-seronegative. Each CDR3 is given without its conserved first and last residue. Each record gives: V gene, J gene, CDR3 protein.

V gene: TRBV7-2; J gene: TRBJ2-3; CDR3 protein: ASSLTSWDTQC
V gene: TRBV7-8; J gene: TRBJ1-5; CDR3 protein: ASSLRSLGESNQPQH
V gene: TRBV6-6; J gene: TRBJ2-7; CDR3 protein: ASSRQGSYEQY
V gene: TRBV19; J gene: TRBJ1-5; CDR3 protein: ANSSWSGSNQPQH
V gene: TRBV9; J gene: TRBJ1-1; CDR3 protein: ASSVAGDYTEAF
V gene: TRBV5-8; J gene: TRBJ2-7; CDR3 protein: ASSLDRVVRYEQY
V gene: TRBV7-9; J gene: TRBJ1-2; CDR3 protein: ASSLVDRGYGYT
V gene: TRBV29-1; J gene: TRBJ2-1; CDR3 protein: SVDRYNEQF
V gene: TRBV7-2; J gene: TRBJ1-1; CDR3 protein: ASSLLSTGRNTEAF
V gene: TRBV7-9; J gene: TRBJ2-7; CDR3 protein: ASSLTVTYEQY
V gene: TRBV19; J gene: TRBJ2-1; CDR3 protein: ASSWTSPYNEQF
V gene: TRBV5-1; J gene: TRBJ1-1; CDR3 protein: ASSPILTGVGTEAF
V gene: TRBV19; J gene: TRBJ1-1; CDR3 protein: ASSKTSNTEAF
V gene: TRBV2; J gene: TRBJ1-2; CDR3 protein: ASSEAYSGQGGYGYT
V gene: TRBV7-2; J gene: TRBJ1-4; CDR3 protein: ASSLTGPTNEKLF
V gene: TRBV6-5; J gene: TRBJ1-1; CDR3 protein: ASSYSAAGQSEAF
V gene: TRBV4-3; J gene: TRBJ1-5; CDR3 protein: ASSQGTGDNQPQH
V gene: TRBV5-4; J gene: TRBJ2-5; CDR3 protein: ASSSRTGGLETQY
V gene: TRBV5-1; J gene: TRBJ2-3; CDR3 protein: ASSLGGSGSPDTQY
V gene: TRBV6-1; J gene: TRBJ2-7; CDR3 protein: AANSGTGVYEQY
V gene: TRBV7-9; J gene: TRBJ1-4; CDR3 protein: ASSSSTGGGGEKLF
V gene: TRBV7-9; J gene: TRBJ2-2; CDR3 protein: ASSALVQGGNTGELF
V gene: TRBV5-8; J gene: TRBJ2-1; CDR3 protein: ASSSQYNEQF